The subject of this entry is one TCR beta chain. Authors' methods: Reference gene primer amplification gave estimated nucleated cell counts. Method: immunoSEQ multiplex PCR; TCRdb's copy keeps in-frame clones and lacks some. V, J and clone size were drawn from that table, and D and trimming were deduced from the DNA. This sample has roughly 700,000 clones, with 85% to 90% found just once. This sample was included in a study of blood T cell repertoires in COVID-19. Turning to the study itself: COVID-19 samples collected from the United States, Italy and Spain covered acute and convalescent phases.

The CDR3 is made up of 15 amino acids. With 0 bases removed from V and 4 bases from J, the gap between germline ends came to 12 bases. Germline CDR1 reads LGHNA; CDR2 reads YSLEER. Sequencing used peripheral blood. The chain joins TRBV4-3 to TRBJ1-2; possible D gene TRBD1, 5 bases. The receptor was derived from a young woman with acute or convalescent COVID-19. The CDR3 DNA sequence: TGCGCCAGCAGCCAAGATCTTGGCAGGGCCTATGGCTACACCTTC. It encodes CASSQDLGRAYGYTF.